The 11 T cell receptor beta chains given below trace back to one sample, sequenced in a study of CD8 T cells in Susac syndrome. An input of roughly 0.5 to 1 ug of RNA was subjected to reverse transcription using random hexamers. TCRdb itself ran the immunoSEQ multiplex PCR reads through MiXCR, one entry per CDR3 protein. The repertoire holds roughly 180,000 distinct CDR3 sequences, 85% to 95% seen once, with about 0.1% in the top ten. The source material was CD4+ T cells from PBMCs. The receptors were sampled from a human donor in good health.

V is TRBV7-9 and J is TRBJ2-3; D is uncertain. The length of the CDR3 is 10 residues. Germline V CDR1 and CDR2: SEHNR, FQNEAQ (reference sequence). Trimming pared 1 base from V and 7 bases from J, leaving 0 bases between. The CDR3 protein is CASSLDTQYF. DNA of the CDR3: TGTGCCAGCAGCTTAGATACGCAGTATTTT.

This rearrangement joins TRBV3-1 to TRBJ2-4, with TRBD2 matching over 11 bases. This CDR3 spans 17 amino acids. The germline V gene encodes CDR1 LGHDT and CDR2 YNNKEL (reference sequence). The trim removed 2 bases at V and 3 bases at J, leaving 6 bases unmatched. CDR3 sequence reads: CASSQSTSGNVKNIQYF. CDR3 bases: TGTGCCAGCAGCCAATCGACTAGCGGGAATGTCAAAAACATTCAGTACTTC.

This clonotype was counted only a few times. The rearrangement joins TRBV28 to TRBJ1-1, with D possibly matching TRBD1 (6 bases). V was shortened by 3 bases and J by 4 bases, with 9 bases between the two germline ends. The CDR3 runs to 13 residues. Germline V lookup: CDR1 MDHEN, CDR2 SYDVKM. CDR3 loop: CASSFGGGTEAFF. The DNA for the CDR3 is TGTGCCAGCAGTTTTGGAGGGGGCACTGAAGCTTTCTTT.

V usage is TRBV25-1 and J usage is TRBJ2-1; 11 bases match TRBD1. Germline V CDR1 and CDR2: MGHDK, SYGVNS. This CDR3 is built from 14 residues. Trimming took 10 bases from V and 4 from J; bases not matched to a gene: 6. The DNA for the CDR3 is TGTGCCACCTCGGGACAGGGGGTATACAATGAGCAGTTCTTC. Amino acid sequence: CATSGQGVYNEQFF.

The chain combines TRBV6-5 with TRBJ2-2, with D hard to call. CDR1 is MNHEY and CDR2 is SVGAGI in the germline V gene. CDR3 length: 14 amino acids. V lost 11 bases and J lost 2, with 15 bases in between. CDR3 amino acids: CADDPEGNTGELFF. CDR3 DNA sequence: TGTGCCGACGACCCGGAAGGAAACACCGGGGAGCTGTTTTTT.

V gene TRBV5-1 combines with J gene TRBJ2-1; D may be TRBD2 (5 bases). The germline V and J ends were trimmed by 5 bases and 9 bases, with 18 bases remaining between them. The CDR3 runs to 14 residues. The germline V gene has CDR1 SGHRS and CDR2 YFSETQ. DNA for the CDR3: TGCGCCAGCAGTTATACTCCGGAGGTTGGTGAGCAGTTCTTC. This translates into CASSYTPEVGEQFF.

The rearrangement uses TRBV27 and TRBJ2-5; the D gene could be TRBD1 or TRBD2 (6 bases each). This CDR3 comprises 13 residues. Trimming cost V 7 bases and J 5 bases, with 14 bases left between them. The V gene's germline CDR1 is MNHEY and CDR2 SMNVEV (reference sequence). The CDR3 loop is CASTKRRGETQYF. CDR3 DNA: TGTGCCAGCACGAAGCGGAGGGGGGAGACCCAGTACTTC.

V gene TRBV11-2 combines with J gene TRBJ2-1; possibly TRBD2 for D (6 bases). Looked up from germline, CDR1 is SGHAT and CDR2 is FQNNGV. The CDR3 length is 13 residues. Trimming pared 5 bases from V and 9 bases from J, leaving 14 bases between. The CDR3 sequence: CASSHYYSGEQFF. CDR3 DNA: TGTGCCAGCAGCCATTATTATAGCGGTGAGCAGTTCTTC.

This chain connects TRBV9 to TRBJ2-5, with D perhaps TRBD2 (5 bases). V was trimmed by 2 bases and J by 4 bases, leaving 9 bases between them. The CDR3 length is 13 residues. Germline V gene sequence: CDR1 SGDLS, CDR2 YYNGEE. DNA of the CDR3: TGTGCCAGCAGCGTTAGTGAGGGAGAGACCCAGTACTTC. Its translation is CASSVSEGETQYF.

The V call is TRBV24-1, the J call TRBJ2-3; no firm D call. Germline values: CDR1 KGHDR, CDR2 SFDVKD. The CDR3 spans 13 residues. Trimming removed 5 bases at V and 2 bases at J, with 7 bases between. Here the CDR3 reads CATSVGFTDTQYF. Written as DNA, the CDR3 is TGTGCCACCAGTGTAGGGTTCACAGATACGCAGTATTTT.

V usage is TRBV14 and J usage is TRBJ1-5; D unresolved. The CDR3 is 14 amino acids. V was shortened by 6 bases and J by 2 bases, with 11 bases between the two germline ends. In germline, CDR1 is SGHDN, CDR2 FVKESK. CDR3 coding DNA: TGTGCCAGCAGGGGTCCGCGGGGCAATCAGCCCCAGCATTTT. Translating it yields CASRGPRGNQPQHF.